This T cell receptor beta chain was obtained from a study of identical twins. This CDR3 has 16 amino acids. V dropped 1 base and J dropped 7; count of bases not matched to a gene: 5. Germline CDR1 reads SGHTA; CDR2 reads FQGNSA. MiXCR was run by TCRdb on the 5' RACE reads, yielding one entry per CDR3 protein. The table records approximately 890,000 distinct CDR3 sequences, over 9% of them present only once. This clonotype was seen more than once but under ten times. The same specimen was also included in a second study, on yellow fever vaccine responses in identical twins.

The sequencing input was PBMCs. The origin of this receptor is a woman aged 18-35 years in good health. J is TRBJ2-1 and V is TRBV7-2; 12 nucleotides agree with TRBD2. CDR3 protein: CASSLVPSGRGNEQFF. The CDR3 coding sequence is TGTGCCAGCAGCTTAGTCCCTAGCGGGAGGGGTAATGAGCAGTTCTTC.